The clone carrying this TCR beta chain occurred many times. This record comes from a study of low-dose radiotherapy and immunotherapy resistance in tumors. Documented time point: before trial treatment. The presence of advanced solid tumors lacking tumor-infiltrating lymphocytes characterized eligible patients. CDR3 length: 11 amino acids. Trimming took off 1 base at V and 6 bases at J, with 4 bases between the two ends. In germline, CDR1 is SGHTS, CDR2 YDEGEE. Gene-specific TRAV and TRBV primers were used for first-strand cDNA, covering alpha and beta chains. Both a constant-region primer and a V-primer adapter served to amplify TCRs across about 20 PCR cycles. TCRdb recomputed calls from the reads with MiXCR, one row per CDR3 protein. The table has 80,000 to 95,000 distinct CDR3 sequences, more than 7.5% seen once.

This sequence originates from a male donor with prostate cancer. The source was PBMCs, collected before treatment. V and J are TRBV5-8 and TRBJ1-1; D unclear. The CDR3, as DNA: TGTGCCAGCAGCTTGATCGCTGAAGCTTTCTTT. This gives the protein CASSLIAEAFF.